The clone carrying this TCR beta chain came up a few times. Its antigen is undetermined. Produced via immunoSEQ multiplex PCR; TCRdb's table is partial and in-frame only. Among about 140,000 clones listed, around four fifths were seen once. This specimen comes from a study of cytomegalovirus exposure and HLA in healthy donors. Study-wide context: In a later analysis, it was reported that the roughly 130 validation repertoires had been produced on the same platform as the roughly 700 repertoires belonging to the first cohort.

The CDR3 contains 14 residues. Looked up from germline, CDR1 is PRHDT and CDR2 is FYEKMQ (reference sequence). With V trimmed by 0 bases and J by 5 bases, 4 bases remained unmatched. General observations from the study: 164 TCR beta chains were listed as cytomegalovirus-associated. In the roughly 110 validation repertoires, approximately 94% of cluster scores exceeded 0, per a later analysis.

The V gene is TRBV13, the J gene TRBJ2-7; TRBD2 matches at 7 bases. The origin of this receptor is a man under 40 in good health and CMV-seropositive. The specimen was PBMCs. The CDR3 is CASSLGSGTNEQYF. The CDR3 DNA sequence: TGTGCCAGCAGCTTAGGATCCGGGACTAACGAGCAGTACTTC.